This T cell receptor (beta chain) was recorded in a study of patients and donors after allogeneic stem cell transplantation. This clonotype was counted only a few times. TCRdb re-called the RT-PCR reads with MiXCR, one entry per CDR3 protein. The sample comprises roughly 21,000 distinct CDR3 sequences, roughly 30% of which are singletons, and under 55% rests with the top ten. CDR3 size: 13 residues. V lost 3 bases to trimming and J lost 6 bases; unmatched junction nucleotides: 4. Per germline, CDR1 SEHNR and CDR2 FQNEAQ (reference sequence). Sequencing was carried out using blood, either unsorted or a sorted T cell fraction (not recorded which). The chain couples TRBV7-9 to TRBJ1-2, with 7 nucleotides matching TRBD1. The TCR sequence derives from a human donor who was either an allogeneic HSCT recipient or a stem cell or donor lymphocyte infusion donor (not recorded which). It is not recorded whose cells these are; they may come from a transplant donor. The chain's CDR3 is CASSLRGRDGYTF. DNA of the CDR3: TGTGCCAGCAGCTTGAGGGGGCGCGATGGCTACACCTTC.